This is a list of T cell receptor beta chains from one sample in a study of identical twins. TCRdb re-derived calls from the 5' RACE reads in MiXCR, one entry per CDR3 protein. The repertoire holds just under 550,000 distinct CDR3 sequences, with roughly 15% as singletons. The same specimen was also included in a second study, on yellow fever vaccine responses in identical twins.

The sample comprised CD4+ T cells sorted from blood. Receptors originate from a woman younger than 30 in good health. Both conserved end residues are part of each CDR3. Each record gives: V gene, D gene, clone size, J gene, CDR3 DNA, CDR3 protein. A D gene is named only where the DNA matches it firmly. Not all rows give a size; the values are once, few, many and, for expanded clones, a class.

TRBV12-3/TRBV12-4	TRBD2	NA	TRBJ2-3	TGTGCCAGCAGTCCGTTGGTACTAGCGGGCGGACTTACAGATACGCAGTATTTT	CASSPLVLAGGLTDTQYF
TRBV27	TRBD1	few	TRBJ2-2	TGTGCCAGCAGGGGACAGGGATTAGGCGGGGAGCTGTTTTTT	CASRGQGLGGELFF
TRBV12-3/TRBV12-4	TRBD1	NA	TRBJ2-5	TGTGCCAGCAGTTTCGGACAGGGTTACGAGACCCAGTACTTC	CASSFGQGYETQYF
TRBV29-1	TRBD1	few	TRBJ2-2	TGCAGCGCCGACAGGGGGCAAGACACCGGGGAGCTGTTTTTT	CSADRGQDTGELFF
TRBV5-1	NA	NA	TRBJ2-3	TGCGCCAGCAGCTATGGCGGAGGGGTTGATACGCAGTATTTT	CASSYGGGVDTQYF
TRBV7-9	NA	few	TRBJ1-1	TGTGCCAGCAGCTGGGTCATGAACACTGAAGCTTTCTTT	CASSWVMNTEAFF
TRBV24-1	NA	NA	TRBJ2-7	TGTGCCACCAGTGATGGCACCTCCTACGAGCAGTACTTC	CATSDGTSYEQYF
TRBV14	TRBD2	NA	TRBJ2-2	TGTGCCAGCAGCGCGAGGGGACTAGCGACCGGGGAGCTGTTTTTT	CASSARGLATGELFF
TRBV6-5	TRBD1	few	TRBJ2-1	TGTGCCAGCAGTTACCCCGGGACAGGGAATGAGCAGTTCTTC	CASSYPGTGNEQFF
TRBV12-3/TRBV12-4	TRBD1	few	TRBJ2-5	TGTGCCAGCAGTTCGGGGACAGGGGGTTTTTTAGAGACCCAGTACTTC	CASSSGTGGFLETQYF
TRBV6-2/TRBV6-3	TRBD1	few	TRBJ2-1	TGTGCCAGCAGGGCCTTTGGGACAGGGAACAATGAGCAGTTCTTC	CASRAFGTGNNEQFF
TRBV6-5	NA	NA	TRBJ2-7	TGTGCCAGCAGTTACTCGCCCAGCGGCGAGCAGTACTTC	CASSYSPSGEQYF
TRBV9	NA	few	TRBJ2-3	TGTGCCAGCAGCGTAGCTAAGGGGACGTGGGGGGCAGATACGCAGTATTTT	CASSVAKGTWGADTQYF
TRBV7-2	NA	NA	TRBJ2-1	TGTGCCAGCAGCTCTTCGACTAGTACAATAACCTACAATGAGCAGTTCTTC	CASSSSTSTITYNEQFF
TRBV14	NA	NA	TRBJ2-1	TGTGCCAGCAGCCCCGGTGGGCGGCGACCAAGCTCCTACAATGAGCAGTTCTTC	CASSPGGRRPSSYNEQFF
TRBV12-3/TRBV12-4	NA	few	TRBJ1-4	TGTGCCAGCAGTTTAGGAGGGGGGATGGGGGAAAAACTGTTTTTT	CASSLGGGMGEKLFF
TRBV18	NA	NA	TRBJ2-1	TGTGCCAGCTCACCCCCGTCGGGACACTACAATGAGCAGTTCTTC	CASSPPSGHYNEQFF
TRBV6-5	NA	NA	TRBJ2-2	TGTGCCAGCAGTTACTGGGCGCCCGGGGAGCTGTTTTTT	CASSYWAPGELFF
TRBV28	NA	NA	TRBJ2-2	TGTGCCAGCAGTTCGCCGGGACTTGGTACCGGGGAGCTGTTTTTT	CASSSPGLGTGELFF
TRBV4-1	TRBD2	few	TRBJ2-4	TGCGCCAGCAGCCAAAGGGGAGGACTAGCTGCTGACATTCAGTACTTC	CASSQRGGLAADIQYF
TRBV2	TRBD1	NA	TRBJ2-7	TGTGCCAGCCTTCAGGGGGATTCCGAGCAGTACTTC	CASLQGDSEQYF
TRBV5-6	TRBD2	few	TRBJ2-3	TGTGCCAGCAGCTTCAAGACTAGCGGGGGAACCACAGATACGCAGTATTTT	CASSFKTSGGTTDTQYF
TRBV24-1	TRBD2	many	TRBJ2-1	TGTGCTACCAGTGGGCGGGAGGGTCGCAATGAGCAGTTCTTC	CATSGREGRNEQFF
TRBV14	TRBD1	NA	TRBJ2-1	TGTGCCAGCACCGGAGTCGGGACAGGGGCTCACAATGAGCAGTTCTTC	CASTGVGTGAHNEQFF
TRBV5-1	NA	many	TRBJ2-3	TGCGCCAGCACCCGTGGGGAGCGAACCACAGATACGCAGTATTTT	CASTRGERTTDTQYF
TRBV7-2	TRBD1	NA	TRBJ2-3	TGTGCCAGCAGCACCGGACAGGGCACAGATACGCAGTATTTT	CASSTGQGTDTQYF
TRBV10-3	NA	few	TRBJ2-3	TGTGCCATCGGATCGGAGTTTCTCGGCACAGATACGCAGTATTTT	CAIGSEFLGTDTQYF
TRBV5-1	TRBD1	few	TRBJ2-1	TGCGCCAGCAGCAAGTCGGGACAGGGCTCCTACAATGAGCAGTTCTTC	CASSKSGQGSYNEQFF